This TCR beta chain originates from a study of T cells in Graves' hyperthyroidism and ophthalmopathy. Researchers amplified the TCR beta CDR3 regions from RNA transcripts. HTBI primers drove first-round RT-PCR of the TCR CDR3. Via MiXCR, TCRdb re-called the multiplex PCR reads, giving one row per CDR3 protein. The data contain approximately 490,000 distinct CDR3 sequences, about 20% of them singletons. V shed 0 bases, J shed 0 bases, and the junction held 7 bases outside the gene matches. The CDR3 contains 17 residues. In germline, CDR1 is DFQATT, CDR2 SNEGSKA (reference sequence). The clonotype originates from a woman in her 70s with Graves' ophthalmopathy. The sample consisted of blood. The chain is built from TRBV20-1 and TRBJ1-5; 8 positions match TRBD1. The CDR3 nucleotides are TGCAGTGCTAGAGATCGTCGACAGGGGTATAGCAATCAGCCCCAGCATTTT. As protein: CSARDRRQGYSNQPQHF.